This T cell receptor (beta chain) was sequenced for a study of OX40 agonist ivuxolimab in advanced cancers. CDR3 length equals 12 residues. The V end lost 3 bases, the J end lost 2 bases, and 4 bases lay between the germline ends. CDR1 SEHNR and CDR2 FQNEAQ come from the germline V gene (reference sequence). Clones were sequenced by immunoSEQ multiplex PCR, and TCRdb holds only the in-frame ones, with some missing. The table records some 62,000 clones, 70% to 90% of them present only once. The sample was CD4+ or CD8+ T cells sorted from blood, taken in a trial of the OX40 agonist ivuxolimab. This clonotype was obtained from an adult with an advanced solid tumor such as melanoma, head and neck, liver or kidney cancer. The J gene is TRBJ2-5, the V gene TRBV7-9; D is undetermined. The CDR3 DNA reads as TGTGCCAGCAGCTTTAGGCAAGAGACCCAGTACTTC. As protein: CASSFRQETQYF.